The TCR beta chain described here comes from a study of STAT5B mutations in CD4+ large granular lymphocyte leukemia. The CDR3 sequence is 13 residues long. Germline V gene data show CDR1 as SGHAT and CDR2 as FQNNGV. Trimming pared 5 bases from V and 6 bases from J, leaving 14 bases between. A word on this clone: Its specificity is not known.

Notes on the study in general: Top patient clones used TRBV06 genes more often: 8/27 versus 2/35 in controls.

Clones were read by immunoSEQ multiplex PCR, and TCRdb kept only the in-frame ones, dropping some. The data hold almost 30,000 clones, with approximately 79% observed a single time. This chain connects TRBV11-2 to TRBJ2-7; tentative D call: TRBD1 (6 bases). Sequencing was done on a sample of CD4+ T cells from blood buffy coats. This TCR was recovered from a human donor in good health. Here the CDR3 reads CASSPGTSFEQYV. In DNA form, the CDR3 reads TGTGCCAGCAGCCCCGGGACATCGTTCGAGCAGTACGTC.